This T cell receptor beta chain was captured in a study of OX40 agonist ivuxolimab in advanced cancers. About the full investigation: Ivuxolimab was a fully human IgG2 agonistic monoclonal antibody targeting the costimulatory receptor OX40 (CD134). Prior anti-PD-1, anti-PD-L1 or anti-CTLA-4 therapy was permitted, and checkpoint inhibitors had been received by about 36% of dose-escalation patients. In the dose-escalation cohort, around 80% of patients were male, and the mean age was 60 years with a range of about 20 to 79. Intravenous ivuxolimab was administered to patients every 2 weeks at six dose levels: 0.01, 0.1, 0.3, 1.5, 3 and 10 mg/kg. Among the roughly 54 dose-escalation patients, some 19 had hepatocellular carcinoma, roughly 15 melanoma, 9 renal cell carcinoma and 9 head and neck cancer. Peripheral TCRbeta sequencing was intended to test whether TCR sequence diversity was altered and clonal T-cell expansion was caused by ivuxolimab. Partial responses were achieved by three dose-escalation patients, of whom one had hepatocellular carcinoma and two had cutaneous melanoma. The paper reports the monotherapy dose-escalation portion (N = 52 patients) of the phase I ivuxolimab trial. Study-wide conclusions, independent of this receptor: Low levels of normalized T-cell clonal expansion were also seen in some nonresponding patients. The antigen specificity of the peripheral T cells that underwent clonal expansion was not determined. After ivuxolimab, expanded clones were on average more numerous among CD8+ T cells than among CD4+ T cells. At doses from 0.1 to 3.0 mg/kg, clonal expansion was seen in both CD4+ and CD8+ blood T cells between baseline and week 6. Partial responders in the 0.1-3.0 mg/kg groups had among the lowest normalized peripheral clonal expansion, especially among CD8+ T cells.

Genomic DNA was isolated from the sorted cells so that the TCRbeta CDR3 region could be sequenced. TCRbeta CDR3 regions were sequenced using the immunoSEQ Assay. TCRdb limited this immuneACCESS table to in-frame rearrangements with V and J called. A share of clones is missing; checked studies link under half to unresolved V genes, and the rest is unexplained. This sample holds tens of thousands of clones; 82% were observed only once. About a tenth of the sample is taken by the ten largest. The trial excluded patients who had a history of autoimmune disease or were on systemic immunosuppression. In every dose cohort, peripheral blood was drawn for TCR sequencing at baseline, cycle 4 day 1, and cycle 7 day 1. Samples came from an open-label, multicenter, first-in-human phase I dose-escalation trial of ivuxolimab. Adults with locally advanced or metastatic head and neck squamous cell, hepatocellular, melanoma or renal cell carcinoma were enrolled in the trial. CD4+ and CD8+ T cells were sorted separately from peripheral blood before TCR sequencing.

Concerning this clone itself: It lacks a known antigen. One base away there is no much larger clone; base qualities are not given.

This receptor was obtained from an adult with an advanced solid tumor such as melanoma, head and neck, liver or kidney cancer. The sequenced sample was CD4+ or CD8+ T cells sorted from blood, obtained in a trial of the OX40 agonist ivuxolimab.

The CDR3 amino acid sequence is: CASSERGWGTSYEQYF. The DNA reads TGTGCCAGCAGTGAAAGGGGTTGGGGGACATCCTACGAGCAGTACTTC. This receptor chain uses TRBV6-1 and TRBJ2-7; the D gene is possibly TRBD1, with 6 bases matching. V loses 2 bases of germline sequence and J loses 1 base, and the interval between the two ends is 15 bases. The CDR3 runs 16 amino acids, cysteine and phenylalanine included. The retained sequence is limited to the CDR3, 48 bases, with the frame set at the first base. Based on the germline V gene, the CDR1 and CDR2 sequences are MNHNS and SASEGT.